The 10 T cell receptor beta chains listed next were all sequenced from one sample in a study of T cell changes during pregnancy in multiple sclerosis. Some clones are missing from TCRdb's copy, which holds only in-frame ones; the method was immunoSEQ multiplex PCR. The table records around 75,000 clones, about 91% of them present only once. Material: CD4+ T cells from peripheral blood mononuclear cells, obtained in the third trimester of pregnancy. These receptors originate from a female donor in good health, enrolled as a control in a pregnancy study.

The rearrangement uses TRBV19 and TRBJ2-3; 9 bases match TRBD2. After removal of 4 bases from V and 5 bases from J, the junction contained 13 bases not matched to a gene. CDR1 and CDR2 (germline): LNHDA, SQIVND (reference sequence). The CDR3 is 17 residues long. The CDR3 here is CASSRPGTSPLGDTQYF. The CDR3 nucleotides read TGTGCCAGTAGTAGGCCCGGGACTAGCCCTTTAGGAGATACGCAGTATTTT.

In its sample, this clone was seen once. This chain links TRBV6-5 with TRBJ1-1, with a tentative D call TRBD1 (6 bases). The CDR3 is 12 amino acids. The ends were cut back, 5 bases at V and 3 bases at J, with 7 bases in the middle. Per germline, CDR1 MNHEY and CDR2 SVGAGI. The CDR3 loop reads CASSNRDTEAFF. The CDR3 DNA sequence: TGTGCCAGCAGTAACAGGGACACTGAAGCTTTCTTT.

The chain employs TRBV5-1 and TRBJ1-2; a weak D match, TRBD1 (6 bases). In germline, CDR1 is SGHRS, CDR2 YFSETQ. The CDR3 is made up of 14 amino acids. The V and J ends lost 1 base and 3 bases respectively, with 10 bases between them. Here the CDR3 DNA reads TGCGCCAGCAGCTTGAACCAGGGGCACTATGGCTACACCTTC. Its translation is CASSLNQGHYGYTF.

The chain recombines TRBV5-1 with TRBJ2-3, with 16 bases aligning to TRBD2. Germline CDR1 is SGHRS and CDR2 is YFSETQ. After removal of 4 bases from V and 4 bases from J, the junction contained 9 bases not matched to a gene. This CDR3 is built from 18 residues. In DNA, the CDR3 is TGCGCCAGCAGCCGTTTAGGGACTAGCGGGGGGGAAGCAGATACGCAGTATTTT. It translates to CASSRLGTSGGEADTQYF.

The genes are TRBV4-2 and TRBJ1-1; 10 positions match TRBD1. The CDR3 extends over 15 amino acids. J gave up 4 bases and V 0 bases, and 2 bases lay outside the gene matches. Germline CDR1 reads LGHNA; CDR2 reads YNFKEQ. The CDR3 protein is CASSQEGTGATEAFF. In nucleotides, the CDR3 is TGTGCCAGCAGCCAAGAAGGGACAGGGGCCACTGAAGCTTTCTTT.

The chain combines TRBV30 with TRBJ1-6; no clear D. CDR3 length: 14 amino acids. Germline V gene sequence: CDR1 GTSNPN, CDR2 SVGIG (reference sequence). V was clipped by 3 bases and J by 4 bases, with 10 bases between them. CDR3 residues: CAWRPGFYNSPLHF. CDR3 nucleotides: TGTGCCTGGAGGCCAGGTTTTTATAATTCACCCCTCCACTTT.

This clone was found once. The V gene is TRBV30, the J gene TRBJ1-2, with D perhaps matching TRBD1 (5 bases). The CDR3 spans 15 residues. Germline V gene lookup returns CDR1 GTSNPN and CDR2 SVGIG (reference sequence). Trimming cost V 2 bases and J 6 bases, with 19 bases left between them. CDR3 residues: CAWSTQAGGWDGYTF. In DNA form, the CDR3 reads TGTGCCTGGAGTACCCAAGCGGGGGGATGGGATGGCTACACCTTC.

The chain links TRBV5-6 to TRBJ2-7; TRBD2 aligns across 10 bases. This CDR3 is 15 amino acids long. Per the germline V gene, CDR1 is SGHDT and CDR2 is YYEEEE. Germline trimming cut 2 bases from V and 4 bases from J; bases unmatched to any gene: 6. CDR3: CASSFLSSGGYEQYF. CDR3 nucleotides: TGTGCCAGCAGCTTTTTATCTAGCGGGGGATACGAGCAGTACTTC.

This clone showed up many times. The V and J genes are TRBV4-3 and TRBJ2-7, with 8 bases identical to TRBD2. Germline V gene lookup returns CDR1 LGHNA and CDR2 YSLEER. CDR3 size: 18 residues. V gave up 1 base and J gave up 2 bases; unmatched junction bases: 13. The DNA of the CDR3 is TGCGCCAGCAGCCAAGGGCCTGACGTGACGGGACTAGCCTACGAGCAGTACTTC. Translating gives CASSQGPDVTGLAYEQYF.

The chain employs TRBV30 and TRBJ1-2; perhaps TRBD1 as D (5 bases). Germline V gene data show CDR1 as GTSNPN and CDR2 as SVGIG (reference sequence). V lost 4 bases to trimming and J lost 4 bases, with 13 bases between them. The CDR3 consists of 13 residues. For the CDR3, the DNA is TGTGCCTGGACCAATGAGGACATCTATGGCTACACCTTC. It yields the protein CAWTNEDIYGYTF.